These 25 T cell receptor beta chains share one sample of origin, sequenced in a study of T cell repertoires in cytomegalovirus infection (dated 2019 in TCRdb). The reads were generated on an Illumina HiSeq 1500. The public reads were quality trimmed at Q25 with fastp and then assembled into clones with MiXCR by TCRdb, keeping productive beta chains. Rows merge per CDR3 protein into single entries with the most common DNA and genes. Counted in this sample were roughly 230,000 distinct CDR3 sequences; around 12% of them appeared once. The top ten clones comprise 1.5% to 2% of the sample. The sample taken for sequencing was PBMCs. The receptors come from a human donor in good health (CMV status not recorded). Some clones in this sample may be carry-over from other donors' samples.

This clonotype was detected many times. The rearrangement joins TRBV7-2 to TRBJ2-5; the D call may be TRBD1 or TRBD2 (5 bases each). Germline CDR1 is SGHTA and CDR2 is FQGNSA. With 7 bases removed from V and 5 bases from J, the gap between germline ends came to 20 bases. CDR3 size: 15 residues. CDR3 in amino acids: CASTAGAPGQETQYF. DNA of the CDR3: TGTGCCAGCACCGCCGGGGCCCCCGGCCAGGAGACCCAGTACTTC.

The J gene is TRBJ2-1, the V gene TRBV7-2, with TRBD2 matching over 16 bases. With 5 bases clipped from V and 6 bases from J, the junction kept 7 bases outside the gene matches. The CDR3 is 17 residues long. Per the germline V gene, CDR1 is SGHTA and CDR2 is FQGNSA. Here the CDR3 reads CASSPRGTSGGANEQFF. CDR3 DNA sequence: TGTGCCAGCAGCCCTAGAGGGACTAGCGGGGGGGCCAATGAGCAGTTCTTC.

There are a few counts of this clonotype. The rearrangement uses TRBV6-2 or TRBV6-3 and TRBJ1-1; 7 bases map to TRBD1. This CDR3 comprises 14 residues. Germline CDR1 MNHEY, CDR2 SVGEGT. With 7 bases clipped from V and 6 bases from J, the junction kept 11 bases outside the gene matches. CDR3 DNA sequence: TGTGCCAGCAACGCTTTGGGACAGCGATCTGAAGCTTTCTTT. Translated: CASNALGQRSEAFF.

This clonotype has at least ten counts. The CDR3 sequence is CASSSPGTGSYEQYF. In DNA, the CDR3 is TGTGCCAGCAGCTCGCCCGGGACAGGTTCCTACGAGCAGTACTTC. V gene TRBV5-4 combines with J gene TRBJ2-7, with 8 bases lining up with TRBD1. V lost 3 bases and J lost 1; bases outside the gene matches: 6. The CDR3 is made up of 15 amino acids. CDR1 and CDR2 (germline): SGHNT, YYREEE (reference sequence).

This clonotype was counted a few times. The V gene is TRBV20-1, the J gene TRBJ2-3; D possibly uses TRBD1 or TRBD2 (6 bases each). Germline-derived CDR1 and CDR2 are DFQATT and SNEGSKA (reference sequence). This CDR3 has 15 residues. The V gene lost 5 bases and the J gene lost 3 bases, with 18 bases spanning the gap. The CDR3 DNA follows: TGCAGTGCTCAAAGGGTGGGGGGCGATACAGATACGCAGTATTTT. Amino acids: CSAQRVGGDTDTQYF.

Ten or more counts support this clonotype. This chain connects TRBV6-5 to TRBJ2-1, with D tentatively TRBD2 (5 bases). The CDR3 extends over 17 amino acids. Trimming removed 6 bases from V and 6 bases from J, with 24 bases in between. Germline V gives CDR1 MNHEY, CDR2 SVGAGI. CDR3 sequence reads: CASRRDDFGLVGNEQFF. CDR3 DNA sequence: TGTGCCAGCAGGAGGGATGATTTCGGGCTAGTGGGCAATGAGCAGTTCTTC.

J is TRBJ1-2 and V is TRBV5-5, with a weak D call TRBD1 (6 bases). Germline values: CDR1 SGHKS, CDR2 YYEKEE (reference sequence). Trimming left V 4 bases short and J 0 bases short, with 7 bases between. This CDR3 contains 13 residues. The CDR3 DNA reads TGTGCCAGCAGCAACAGGGCTAACTATGGCTACACCTTC. Translated, it gives CASSNRANYGYTF.

This clonotype was observed at least ten times. The chain's CDR3 is CASSFDRGSYNEQFF. The CDR3 DNA reads as TGTGCCAGCAGTTTTGACAGGGGCTCCTACAATGAGCAGTTCTTC. J is TRBJ2-1 and V is TRBV7-2, with 8 bases identical to TRBD1. The CDR3 contains 15 residues. With V trimmed by 6 bases and J by 0 bases, 4 bases remained unmatched. Germline V gives CDR1 SGHTA, CDR2 FQGNSA.

This chain connects TRBV20-1 to TRBJ1-2, with 7 bases that match TRBD1. This CDR3 has 13 amino acids. V lost 1 base to trimming and J lost 8 bases; unmatched junction nucleotides: 7. CDR1 and CDR2 from the germline V gene are DFQATT and SNEGSKA (reference sequence). The CDR3 protein is CSARVRRGRGYTF. In nucleotides, the CDR3 is TGCAGTGCTAGAGTGCGCAGGGGGAGAGGCTACACCTTC.

The chain uses TRBV5-1 and TRBJ2-5, with D maybe TRBD2 (5 bases). V gave up 4 bases and J gave up 0 bases, with 10 bases separating them. Germline V CDR1 and CDR2: SGHRS, YFSETQ. The CDR3 runs to 14 residues. The chain's CDR3 is CASSPEVYQETQYF. As DNA, the CDR3 is TGCGCCAGCAGCCCGGAGGTTTACCAAGAGACCCAGTACTTC. Supplemented by reference TRBV5-1 and TRBJ2-5, the full variable domain reads KAGVTQTPRYLIKTRGQQVTLSCSPISGHRSVSWYQQTPGQGLQFLFEYFSETQRNKGNFPGRFSGRQFSNSRSEMNVSTLELGDSALYLCASSPEVYQETQYFGPGTRLLVL.

This clonotype was observed many times. This chain joins TRBV7-3 and TRBJ2-5; D remains unclear. Germline CDR1 reads SGHTA; CDR2 reads FQGTGA. Trimming left V 6 bases short and J 1 base short, with 12 bases between. This CDR3 is 14 amino acids long. CDR3 coding DNA: TGTGCCAGCAGTCTAGACCCAGGCCAAGAGACCCAGTACTTC. This gives the protein CASSLDPGQETQYF.

This clonotype was detected only a few times. V and J are TRBV5-4 and TRBJ2-7; D is perhaps TRBD1 (6 bases). The CDR3 consists of 13 residues. Germline V gives CDR1 SGHNT, CDR2 YYREEE (reference sequence). Trimming pared 4 bases from V and 4 bases from J, leaving 12 bases between. The CDR3: CASSPQGWYEQYF. The CDR3 nucleotides read TGTGCCAGCAGCCCACAGGGATGGTACGAGCAGTACTTC.

This clonotype has ten or more counts. Here the CDR3 reads CASNLGLAGGRGKNIQYF. The CDR3 DNA reads as TGTGCCAGCAACTTGGGACTAGCGGGGGGGCGAGGCAAAAACATTCAGTACTTC. This chain uses TRBV28 with TRBJ2-4; 16 positions agree with TRBD2. CDR1 is MDHEN, CDR2 SYDVKM, per germline. V trimming: 7 bases; J trimming: 3 bases; junction bases outside the gene matches: 9. This CDR3 has 18 amino acids. The full variable domain, completed using reference TRBV28 and TRBJ2-4, is DVKVTQSSRYLVKRTGEKVFLECVQDMDHENMFWYRQDPGLGLRLIYFSYDVKMKEKGDIPEGYSVSREKKERFSLILESASTNQTSMYLCASNLGLAGGRGKNIQYFGAGTRLSVL.

This clonotype was found many times. V and J are TRBV7-2 and TRBJ2-7, with D maybe TRBD2 (6 bases). The CDR3 has 17 amino acids. Between the trimmed V and J ends, which lost 5 bases and 0 bases, there was a span of 20 bases. The germline gives CDR1 SGHTA, CDR2 FQGNSA. CDR3: CASSPRTGTPSSYEQYF. The CDR3 nucleotides are TGTGCCAGCAGCCCCCGCACCGGGACTCCGAGCTCCTACGAGCAGTACTTC.

The gene calls are TRBV4-3 and TRBJ1-1; TRBD1 might be the D (5 bases). V shed 1 base and J shed 1 base, with 10 bases lying between them. This CDR3 is built from 15 residues. The germline CDR1 and CDR2 sequences are LGHNA and YSLEER. CDR3 DNA sequence: TGCGCCAGCAGCCAAGGGTGGGGCTCGAACACTGAAGCTTTCTTT. This sequence encodes CASSQGWGSNTEAFF.

The chain couples TRBV19 to TRBJ2-2; possibly TRBD1 or TRBD2 for D (6 bases each). The V gene lost 7 bases and the J gene lost 2 bases, with 11 bases spanning the gap. The CDR3 has 14 amino acids. Per the germline V gene, CDR1 is LNHDA and CDR2 is SQIVND (reference sequence). The CDR3 DNA follows: TGTGCCAGTACCGGGGGCGCAAACACCGGGGAGCTGTTTTTT. Its protein is CASTGGANTGELFF. The full variable domain, rest sourced from reference TRBV19 and TRBJ2-2, is DGGITQSPKYLFRKEGQNVTLSCEQNLNHDAMYWYRQDPGQGLRLIYYSQIVNDFQKGDIAEGYSVSREKKESFPLTVTSAQKNPTAFYLCASTGGANTGELFFGEGSRLTVL.

This clonotype was seen ten or more times. This rearrangement joins TRBV7-2 to TRBJ2-2; D ambiguous. Germline CDR1 and CDR2: SGHTA and FQGNSA. V lost 5 bases to trimming and J lost 6 bases, with 10 bases between them. The CDR3 covers 13 residues. The CDR3 reads CASSAAKAGELFF. DNA of the CDR3: TGTGCCAGCAGCGCGGCTAAGGCCGGGGAGCTGTTTTTT.

This clonotype appeared many times. CDR3 sequence (DNA): TGTGCCAGCAGCTGGGCAGCGGGAGGGTCTGAGCAGTTCTTC. It specifies CASSWAAGGSEQFF. The chain joins TRBV7-2 to TRBJ2-1, with TRBD2 identical over 10 bases. Germline assignment: CDR1 SGHTA and CDR2 FQGNSA. V lost 4 bases and J lost 9; bases outside the gene matches: 6. The CDR3 has 14 amino acids.

This sequence joins TRBV10-3 and TRBJ2-1, with D possibly called TRBD1 or TRBD2 (6 bases each). Germline V gives CDR1 ENHRY, CDR2 SYGVKD. This CDR3 region has 15 residues. V was trimmed by 5 bases and J by 5 bases, leaving 16 bases between them. The CDR3 here is CAISQRGEVDNEQFF. CDR3 nucleotide sequence: TGTGCCATCAGTCAGAGGGGGGAAGTCGACAATGAGCAGTTCTTC.

This clonotype was observed a handful of times. The rearrangement joins TRBV5-6 to TRBJ2-3; 7 nucleotides align to TRBD2. V lost 4 bases and J lost 1; bases outside the gene matches: 6. This CDR3 region has 15 residues. Germline V CDR1 and CDR2: SGHDT, YYEEEE. The DNA for the CDR3 is TGTGCCAGCAGCCCCCCCCTAGCGGGCACAGATACGCAGTATTTT. Its protein product is CASSPPLAGTDTQYF.

There are many counts of this clonotype. The V gene is TRBV7-2, the J gene TRBJ2-7; perhaps TRBD2 as D (6 bases). This CDR3 is 14 amino acids long. Trimming left V 3 bases short and J 2 bases short, with 11 bases between. In germline, CDR1 is SGHTA, CDR2 FQGNSA. CDR3 in DNA: TGTGCCAGCAGCTTTAGTAGCGGCCCCTACGAGCAGTACTTC. This sequence encodes CASSFSSGPYEQYF.

This clonotype has just a few counts. V and J are TRBV6-2 or TRBV6-3 and TRBJ1-5; no clear D gene. CDR3 length: 12 amino acids. The V gene lost 6 bases and the J gene lost 4 bases, with 7 bases spanning the gap. Germline-derived CDR1 and CDR2 are MNHEY and SVGEGT. CDR3 coding DNA: TGTGCCAGCAGGGAAAGTAATCAGCCCCAGCATTTT. Translating it yields CASRESNQPQHF.

The table lists this clonotype with a few counts. The CDR3 loop reads CASSNRGGTNEKLFF. CDR3 DNA sequence: TGCGCCAGCAGCAACAGGGGAGGCACTAATGAAAAACTGTTTTTT. V usage is TRBV5-1 and J usage is TRBJ1-4; 7 bases fit TRBD1. The length of the CDR3 is 15 residues. Germline V gene data show CDR1 as SGHRS and CDR2 as YFSETQ. Germline trimming cut 4 bases from V and 2 bases from J; bases unmatched to any gene: 5.

V usage is TRBV4-3 and J usage is TRBJ2-1; 8 bases are shared with TRBD2. CDR1 is LGHNA and CDR2 is YSLEER in the germline V gene. V trimming: 3 bases; J trimming: 0 bases; junction bases outside the gene matches: 4. The CDR3 is 16 residues long. CDR3 in DNA: TGCGCCAGCAGCCATCTAAGCGGGAGCTCCTACAATGAGCAGTTCTTC. As protein: CASSHLSGSSYNEQFF.

This clonotype was counted ten times or more. The CDR3 region has the DNA TGTGCCAGCAGCCTGTCGAGGGGGACCCAGTACTTC. Its translation: CASSLSRGTQYF. The chain has TRBV7-3 and TRBJ2-5; D assignment may be TRBD1 or TRBD2 (5 bases each). Trimming left V 5 bases short and J 7 bases short, with 11 bases between. Germline lookup yields CDR1 SGHTA and CDR2 FQGTGA. The CDR3 contains 12 residues.